These 20 T cell receptor beta chains originate from one sample sequenced in a study of T-cell reconstitution after alpha-beta-depleted transplantation in children (dated by TCRdb to about 2016). In light of the paper, this sample's treatment or condition label describes: allogeneic hematopoietic cell transplantation with graft depleted of TCRalphabeta T cells and CD19 B cells. Library method: PCR. The instrument was an Illumina HiSeq 2500. To normalize quantification of the TCRbeta repertoire, the TCR libraries were built with molecular barcoding that relied on unique molecular identifiers. Clones were called with MiXCR by TCRdb after fastp trimmed the public reads at Q25, and only in-frame beta chains were retained. Each record represents a unique CDR3 protein, reported with the most common genes and DNA among its rows. Here the sample has just over 200,000 distinct CDR3 sequences; around 9.2% occur a single time. The top ten clonotypes cover 35% to 45% of the sample.

The sample consisted of PBMCs, mostly from graft donor cells, taken 360 days after TCRalphabeta/CD19-depleted stem cell transplant. Receptors originate from a male patient aged 2 to 9 who had a stem cell transplant for acute myeloid leukemia, so the T cells may come from the graft donor.

This clonotype was observed a few times. The V and J genes are TRBV9 and TRBJ1-4, with D unresolved. V was pared by 0 bases and J by 8 bases, with 8 bases between. The germline CDR1 and CDR2 sequences are SGDLS and YYNGEE. CDR3 length: 13 amino acids. CDR3 residues: CASSVGAREKLFF. Here the CDR3 DNA reads TGTGCCAGCAGCGTAGGAGCCCGGGAAAAACTGTTTTTT.

The V and J genes are TRBV5-6 and TRBJ1-2; D is perhaps TRBD1 (6 bases). From germline, CDR1 is SGHDT and CDR2 YYEEEE. CDR3 length: 16 residues. Trimming stripped 0 bases from V and 0 bases from J, with 12 bases between. The DNA of the CDR3 is TGTGCCAGCAGCTTGGGTCCTCAGGGGTCTAACTATGGCTACACCTTC. Its protein product is CASSLGPQGSNYGYTF. Using reference TRBV5-6 and TRBJ1-2 for the parts outside the CDR3, the full variable domain is DAGVTQSPTHLIKTRGQQVTLRCSPKSGHDTVSWYQQALGQGPQFIFQYYEEEERQRGNFPDRFSGHQFPNYSSELNVNALLLGDSALYLCASSLGPQGSNYGYTFGSGTRLTVV.

This clonotype has just a few counts. The V call is TRBV2, the J call TRBJ1-6; 7 nucleotides line up with TRBD1. Losses at the gene ends were 4 bases for V and 4 bases for J; bases not matched to a gene: 1. The CDR3 length is 14 residues. The germline gives CDR1 SNHLY, CDR2 FYNNEI. The CDR3, as DNA: TGTGCCAGCAGTGGGGGACAGTATAATTCACCCCTCCACTTT. It specifies CASSGGQYNSPLHF.

The chain recombines TRBV5-1 with TRBJ2-2; D gene ambiguous. The germline V gene has CDR1 SGHRS and CDR2 YFSETQ. This CDR3 contains 13 residues. V was cut by 4 bases and J by 6 bases, with 10 bases left in between. CDR3 sequence: CASSVRTAGELFF. The CDR3, as DNA: TGCGCCAGCAGCGTCAGGACGGCCGGGGAGCTGTTTTTT.

This clonotype was detected only a few times. This chain uses TRBV20-1 with TRBJ2-7, with D possibly called TRBD1 or TRBD2 (6 bases each). The germline CDR1 and CDR2 sequences are DFQATT and SNEGSKA (reference sequence). Trimming took 6 bases from V and 5 from J, leaving 17 bases between them. The CDR3 covers 13 residues. CDR3 nucleotide sequence: TGCAGTGCACCTTACAGGGAGGTCAACGAGCAGTACTTC. Its translation is CSAPYREVNEQYF.

This clonotype was detected ten times or more. The chain uses TRBV10-2 and TRBJ2-5; tentative D call: TRBD1 (6 bases). The CDR3 covers 14 residues. Trimming shortened V by 2 bases and J by 5 bases, and 12 bases separated the two germline ends. Germline CDR1 is WSHSY and CDR2 is SAAADI. CDR3 loop: CASSEQGLAETQYF. As DNA, the CDR3 is TGCGCCAGCAGTGAGCAGGGGTTGGCGGAGACCCAGTACTTC.

There are a few counts of this clonotype. The V gene is TRBV7-2, the J gene TRBJ2-5; no definite D call. CDR1 SGHTA and CDR2 FQGNSA come from the germline V gene. The CDR3 runs to 13 residues. The V gene lost 6 bases and the J gene lost 0 bases, with 8 bases spanning the gap. As DNA, the CDR3 is TGTGCCAGCAGATCCAGGAACCAAGAGACCCAGTACTTC. This codes for CASRSRNQETQYF.

The J gene is TRBJ2-1, the V gene TRBV5-1, with 7 bases fitting TRBD1. The CDR3 has 14 amino acids. Trimming at V came to 8 bases and at J to 1 base, leaving 6 bases not matched to a gene. Germline V gene sequence: CDR1 SGHRS, CDR2 YFSETQ. The CDR3 region is CASQGQTSYNEQFF. The CDR3 nucleotides are TGCGCCAGTCAGGGACAGACATCCTACAATGAGCAGTTCTTC.

At least ten counts were recorded for this clonotype. This chain connects TRBV29-1 to TRBJ2-1; D is possibly TRBD1 (6 bases). The V gene lost 4 bases and the J gene lost 3 bases, with 16 bases spanning the gap. This CDR3 contains 15 residues. Germline V gene sequence: CDR1 SQVTM, CDR2 ANQGSEA. The CDR3 coding sequence is TGCAGCGTTGGAGGGGGATTAGACAGCTACAATGAGCAGTTCTTC. Translated, it gives CSVGGGLDSYNEQFF.

The chain couples TRBV7-8 to TRBJ2-1, with TRBD2 identical over 12 bases. The CDR3 covers 19 residues. V was clipped by 5 bases and J by 5 bases; unmatched bases: 16. Germline-derived CDR1 and CDR2 are SGHVS and FQNEAQ. The CDR3 loop reads CASSTITGTSGRIHNEQFF. In DNA form, the CDR3 reads TGTGCCAGCAGCACGATTACGGGCACTAGCGGGAGGATCCACAATGAGCAGTTCTTC.

This clonotype showed up just a few times. The genes are TRBV9 and TRBJ2-2; D call uncertain. V lost 0 bases and J lost 1, with 7 bases in between. The CDR3 spans 15 residues. Looked up from germline, CDR1 is SGDLS and CDR2 is YYNGEE. This CDR3 reads CASSVEGLNTGELFF. The CDR3 DNA follows: TGTGCCAGCAGCGTAGAGGGTCTGAACACCGGGGAGCTGTTTTTT.

The V gene is TRBV5-1, the J gene TRBJ2-7, with TRBD1 matching over 8 bases. CDR3 size: 15 residues. V was clipped by 5 bases and J by 1 base; unmatched bases: 8. Germline V CDR1 and CDR2: SGHRS, YFSETQ. The CDR3 region is CASRPGQVPSYEQYF. DNA for the CDR3: TGCGCCAGCAGACCGGGACAGGTCCCATCCTACGAGCAGTACTTC. The full variable domain, rest sourced from reference TRBV5-1 and TRBJ2-7, is KAGVTQTPRYLIKTRGQQVTLSCSPISGHRSVSWYQQTPGQGLQFLFEYFSETQRNKGNFPGRFSGRQFSNSRSEMNVSTLELGDSALYLCASRPGQVPSYEQYFGPGTRLTVT.

This clonotype was counted a few times. The gene calls are TRBV29-1 and TRBJ2-3; D is ambiguous. CDR3 length equals 10 residues. Deletions cut 3 bases from V and 5 bases from J, with 3 bases between. CDR1 and CDR2 (germline): SQVTM, ANQGSEA. CDR3 sequence: CSVEVDTQYF. The CDR3 bases are TGCAGCGTTGAGGTAGATACGCAGTATTTT.

This clonotype was counted a few times. The rearrangement uses TRBV14 and TRBJ2-1; 7 bases align to TRBD2. Germline CDR1 is SGHDN and CDR2 is FVKESK. The CDR3 extends over 16 amino acids. After removal of 4 bases from V and 4 bases from J, the junction contained 10 bases not matched to a gene. The CDR3 loop reads CASSLRQSGGYNEQFF. The DNA of the CDR3 is TGTGCCAGCAGCCTACGACAGTCGGGGGGTTACAATGAGCAGTTCTTC.

The V call is TRBV19, the J call TRBJ1-5; D is unclear. The V gene's germline CDR1 is LNHDA and CDR2 SQIVND (reference sequence). Trimming left V 6 bases short and J 4 bases short, with 10 bases between. CDR3 length: 13 residues. The CDR3: CASSDLRNQPQHF. In nucleotides, the CDR3 is TGTGCCAGTAGCGACCTCAGGAATCAGCCCCAGCATTTT. The entire variable domain, with the rest obtained from reference TRBV19 and TRBJ1-5, is as follows: DGGITQSPKYLFRKEGQNVTLSCEQNLNHDAMYWYRQDPGQGLRLIYYSQIVNDFQKGDIAEGYSVSREKKESFPLTVTSAQKNPTAFYLCASSDLRNQPQHFGDGTRLSIL.

This clonotype was counted ten times or more. The chain joins TRBV7-9 to TRBJ2-7; D remains ambiguous. The V end lost 5 bases, the J end lost 0 bases, and 17 bases lay between the germline ends. Germline lookup yields CDR1 SEHNR and CDR2 FQNEAQ (reference sequence). The CDR3 length is 16 residues. CDR3 sequence: CASSPQGQVLSYEQYV. Here the CDR3 DNA reads TGTGCCAGCAGCCCACAAGGGCAAGTCCTCTCCTACGAGCAGTACGTC.

The chain combines TRBV5-5 with TRBJ2-7, with 8 nucleotides matching TRBD2. J lost 4 bases, V lost 5 bases, and 11 bases had no gene match. Germline V gives CDR1 SGHKS, CDR2 YYEKEE (reference sequence). This CDR3 region has 15 residues. CDR3 protein: CASSYISGISYEQYF. The CDR3 DNA is TGTGCCAGCAGTTATATTAGCGGGATATCGTACGAGCAGTACTTC.

V usage is TRBV20-1 and J usage is TRBJ2-5; maybe TRBD1 (6 bases). Trimming stripped 3 bases from V and 2 bases from J, with 13 bases between. The V gene's germline CDR1 is DFQATT and CDR2 SNEGSKA (reference sequence). The CDR3 covers 14 residues. The CDR3 coding sequence is TGCAGTGCTAGGGACAGAAGTTTTCAAGAGACCCAGTACTTC. Protein product: CSARDRSFQETQYF.

The chain links TRBV12-3 or TRBV12-4 to TRBJ2-1, with 13 bases matching TRBD2. The CDR3 runs to 16 residues. V lost 4 bases and J lost 7; bases outside the gene matches: 7. The CDR3 spells CASSSPGLAGNNEQFF. The DNA of the CDR3 is TGTGCCAGCAGTTCCCCGGGACTAGCGGGAAATAATGAGCAGTTCTTC.

This clonotype was observed a few times. This rearrangement joins TRBV20-1 to TRBJ2-3; 10 bases line up with TRBD2. The J segment lost 3 bases and the V segment lost 6 bases, leaving 6 bases of the junction unmatched. This CDR3 is 14 amino acids long. The germline V gene encodes CDR1 DFQATT and CDR2 SNEGSKA (reference sequence). The CDR3 spells CSAEGLAITDTQYF. The CDR3 DNA is TGCAGTGCAGAGGGACTAGCGATAACAGATACGCAGTATTTT.